These T cell receptor beta chains were read from a single sample in a study of blood T cell repertoires in COVID-19. Here immunoSEQ multiplex PCR was the method, and the copy in TCRdb shows in-frame clones only, minus some. Of about 87,000 clones detected, over 75% appear once; the ten largest clones hold around 2.9%. Material: peripheral blood. These receptors all stem from a woman aged 80 or over with COVID-19, enrolled during active disease. Each CDR3 is given with its conserved first and last residue.

TRBV9 CASSEQAGTGLNTEAFF
TRBV19 CASSINRGHRVNQPQHF
TRBV18 CASSPVVGNTIYF
TRBV6-5 CASNPDRAYEQYF
TRBV5-1 CASSPGLGSTDTQYF
TRBV18 CASSPPEWGGEKLFF
TRBV18 CASSPLDTNTEAFF
TRBV6-5 CASSSTGNTGELFF
TRBV6-5 CASSSTELAKNIQYF
TRBV9 CASSGRDNSYEQYF
TRBV19 CASKVRTGGTDTQYF
TRBV13 CASSLGLPDTQYF
TRBV6-2/TRBV6-3 CASSGRTGLRGTDTQYF
TRBV9 CASSVSGGGYTF
TRBV19 CASSISSGGTDTQYF
TRBV5-6 CASSQGTLTEAFF
TRBV28 CASNDRFSGNTIYF
TRBV7-9 CASSSTDRGTEAFF
TRBV19 CASSGSWTVGYSYEQYF
TRBV7-5 CARSQPNRLRIYEGTTEAFF
TRBV11-2 CASSFTYQGAIGTGELFF
TRBV7-9 CASTRTGGTEAFF